This passage covers 25 T cell receptor beta chains from one sample sequenced in a study of CD8+ T cells in alopecia areata. cDNA reverse transcribed from extracted RNA served as the sequencing template. Data came from immunoSEQ multiplex PCR; TCRdb stores just in-frame clones and leaves some out. The sample records some 150,000 clones, 45% to 55% being singletons. This specimen was CD8+ T cells sorted from blood, taken at week 0. These receptors were taken from a human donor with alopecia areata.

The chain uses TRBV29-1 and TRBJ2-6; 9 nucleotides align to TRBD1. The trim removed 6 bases at V and 0 bases at J, leaving 12 bases unmatched. The CDR3 spans 18 residues. The germline gives CDR1 SQVTM, CDR2 ANQGSEA. Here the CDR3 DNA reads TGCAGCGTCATACCGGGACAGGGCTCCCTCTCTGGGGCCAACGTCCTGACTTTC. Its protein product is CSVIPGQGSLSGANVLTF.

This clone was observed a few times. The CDR3 region is CASSLIGGDTEAFF. The CDR3 DNA reads TGTGCCAGTAGTCTCATCGGGGGGGACACTGAAGCTTTCTTT. This chain uses TRBV19 with TRBJ1-1, with a weak D call TRBD1 (5 bases). This CDR3 has 14 amino acids. The germline V gene encodes CDR1 LNHDA and CDR2 SQIVND (reference sequence). V lost 5 bases and J 3 bases, leaving 13 bases between the germline ends.

This chain connects TRBV4-1 to TRBJ2-7; D tentatively fits TRBD1 or TRBD2 (7 bases each). The CDR3 spans 15 residues. V dropped 1 base and J dropped 6 bases, with 16 bases sitting between them. Germline-derived CDR1 and CDR2 are MGHRA and YSYEKL. DNA for the CDR3: TGCGCCAGCAGCCAAGTGTTGGGAGGGGGCGGCGAGCAGTACTTC. As protein: CASSQVLGGGGEQYF.

The chain links TRBV29-1 to TRBJ1-2, with D hard to call. CDR3 length: 11 amino acids. The V gene lost 6 bases and the J gene lost 8 bases, with 13 bases spanning the gap. Germline V gene sequence: CDR1 SQVTM, CDR2 ANQGSEA. CDR3 in amino acids: CSVPRLGGYTF. DNA for the CDR3: TGCAGCGTGCCGCGCCTGGGCGGCTACACCTTC.

Only a few counts were recorded for this clone. V and J are TRBV14 and TRBJ2-7, with 11 bases that match TRBD2. This CDR3 is 17 amino acids long. Germline values: CDR1 SGHDN, CDR2 FVKESK. V shed 4 bases and J 0 bases; nucleotides not matched to a gene: 8. The DNA of the CDR3 is TGTGCCAGCAGCCCACCGGGACTAGCGGATCGCTCCTACGAGCAGTACTTC. Translation: CASSPPGLADRSYEQYF.

Note on this clone: Other nucleotide sequences from this sample produce the same CDR3. The chain recombines TRBV30 with TRBJ1-2; no clear D gene. Trimming removed 2 bases at V and 3 bases at J, with 4 bases between. The CDR3 covers 11 residues. CDR1 is GTSNPN and CDR2 is SVGIG in the germline V gene (reference sequence). The CDR3 here is CAWSTDYGYTF. CDR3 bases: TGTGCCTGGAGTACTGACTATGGCTACACCTTC.

The rearrangement uses TRBV14 and TRBJ1-1; the D is unclear. Trimming stripped 6 bases from V and 0 bases from J, with 8 bases between. The V gene's germline CDR1 is SGHDN and CDR2 FVKESK. CDR3 length: 13 amino acids. As DNA, the CDR3 is TGTGCCAGCAGGGAAACCGTGAACACTGAAGCTTTCTTT. It yields the protein CASRETVNTEAFF.

A few counts support this clone. V usage is TRBV6-5 and J usage is TRBJ1-2; 8 nucleotides agree with TRBD1. The J segment lost 2 bases and the V segment lost 5 bases, leaving 4 bases of the junction unmatched. The CDR3 runs to 14 residues. Germline V lookup: CDR1 MNHEY, CDR2 SVGAGI. CDR3 loop: CASSPGQANYGYTF. Here the CDR3 DNA reads TGTGCCAGCAGTCCGGGACAGGCAAACTATGGCTACACCTTC.

The chain carries TRBV7-8 and TRBJ2-1, with 12 nucleotides matching TRBD2. V lost 5 bases to trimming and J lost 3 bases; unmatched junction nucleotides: 8. CDR1 is SGHVS and CDR2 is FQNEAQ in the germline V gene. This CDR3 has 17 amino acids. The CDR3 protein is CASSPTTSGGNYNEQFF. As DNA, the CDR3 is TGTGCCAGCAGCCCCACGACTAGCGGGGGTAACTACAATGAGCAGTTCTTC.

The V and J genes are TRBV29-1 and TRBJ1-2; the D gene is possibly TRBD1 (6 bases). The CDR3 length is 13 residues. V shed 7 bases and J shed 4 bases, with 16 bases lying between them. CDR1 and CDR2 from the germline V gene are SQVTM and ANQGSEA. CDR3 region: CSDADSSIYGYTF. The CDR3, as DNA: TGCAGCGATGCGGACAGTTCGATCTATGGCTACACCTTC.

This CDR3 is CASSGAGEAYEQYF. The CDR3 DNA follows: TGTGCCAGCAGCGGCGCGGGGGAGGCCTACGAGCAGTACTTC. The chain has TRBV25-1 and TRBJ2-7; the match to TRBD2 covers 7 bases. The CDR3 covers 14 residues. The germline CDR1 and CDR2 sequences are MGHDK and SYGVNS. The V and J ends lost 6 bases and 2 bases, in that order; junction bases with no gene match: 7.

This clone has just a few counts. This chain joins TRBV27 and TRBJ1-1; D uncertain. The CDR3 has 13 amino acids. Trimming took off 2 bases at V and 1 base at J, with 5 bases between the two ends. In germline, CDR1 is MNHEY, CDR2 SMNVEV (reference sequence). This CDR3 reads CASSLGENTEAFF. The CDR3 DNA follows: TGTGCCAGCAGTTTAGGGGAGAACACTGAAGCTTTCTTT.

The chain recombines TRBV25-1 with TRBJ1-4, with D uncertain. The V gene's germline CDR1 is MGHDK and CDR2 SYGVNS. This CDR3 is 10 amino acids long. Trimming took off 6 bases at V and 6 bases at J, with 2 bases between the two ends. The DNA for the CDR3 is TGTGCCAGCAGCGATGAAAAACTGTTTTTT. Translating it yields CASSDEKLFF.

This clone was seen only a few times. This chain connects TRBV5-4 to TRBJ2-2; 7 bases agree with TRBD1. The CDR3 runs to 16 residues. Trimming cost V 4 bases and J 5 bases; bases outside gene matches: 11. CDR1 is SGHNT, CDR2 YYREEE, per germline (reference sequence). The CDR3 DNA reads as TGTGCCAGCAGCCCGCCAGACAGGGTTGGGACCGGGGAGCTGTTTTTT. This encodes CASSPPDRVGTGELFF.

The chain is built from TRBV13 and TRBJ2-3, with TRBD1 as a possible D gene (6 bases). Trimming removed 5 bases at V and 1 base at J, with 16 bases between. The germline V gene has CDR1 PRHDT and CDR2 FYEKMQ (reference sequence). This CDR3 contains 16 residues. The CDR3 loop reads CASSIWTDYGTDTQYF. CDR3 DNA sequence: TGTGCCAGCAGCATTTGGACAGACTACGGCACAGATACGCAGTATTTT. Filled out from reference TRBV13 and TRBJ2-3, the complete variable domain reads AAGVIQSPRHLIKEKRETATLKCYPIPRHDTVYWYQQGPGQDPQFLISFYEKMQSDKGSIPDRFSAQQFSDYHSELNMSSLELGDSALYFCASSIWTDYGTDTQYFGPGTRLTVL.

In this sample, this clone turned up a few times. This chain connects TRBV19 to TRBJ2-1, with a weak D call TRBD2 (6 bases). The V gene's germline CDR1 is LNHDA and CDR2 SQIVND (reference sequence). The CDR3 extends over 14 amino acids. V lost 7 bases and J lost 2, with 12 bases in between. The CDR3 coding sequence is TGTGCCAGTAATGGGGGGAGAGCCTACAATGAGCAGTTCTTC. This encodes CASNGGRAYNEQFF.

Written as DNA, the CDR3 is TGTGCCAGCAGCCTCGAGGGGAGGGACCCCAGCAATCAGCCCCAGCATTTT. Translating it yields CASSLEGRDPSNQPQHF. This sequence joins TRBV7-9 and TRBJ1-5; possible D gene TRBD1, 5 bases. The germline gives CDR1 SEHNR, CDR2 FQNEAQ (reference sequence). V was cut by 5 bases and J by 1 base, with 18 bases left in between. The CDR3 length is 17 residues. Complete variable domain (other parts from reference TRBV7-9 and TRBJ1-5): DTGVSQNPRHKITKRGQNVTFRCDPISEHNRLYWYRQTLGQGPEFLTYFQNEAQLEKSRLLSDRFSAERPKGSFSTLEIQRTEQGDSAMYLCASSLEGRDPSNQPQHFGDGTRLSIL.

This clone was observed a few times. The V call is TRBV23-1, the J call TRBJ1-1; D uncertain. TRBV23-1 is labeled an ORF, and its function is uncertain. This CDR3 is 12 amino acids long. The V gene lost 2 bases and the J gene lost 8 bases, with 9 bases spanning the gap. CDR3 sequence (DNA): TGCGCCAGCAGTCAAAAGAATGACGAAGCTTTCTTT. The encoded protein is CASSQKNDEAFF.

This rearrangement joins TRBV27 to TRBJ2-1; D remains unclear. The germline V gene encodes CDR1 MNHEY and CDR2 SMNVEV (reference sequence). Trimming pared 2 bases from V and 8 bases from J, leaving 16 bases between. This CDR3 has 15 amino acids. The CDR3 spells CASSLNPLPSDEQFF. The DNA of the CDR3 is TGTGCCAGCAGTTTAAATCCCCTACCAAGCGATGAGCAGTTCTTC.

The rearrangement links TRBV4-3 to TRBJ2-3, with D uncertain. Looked up from germline, CDR1 is LGHNA and CDR2 is YSLEER. V lost 4 bases, J lost 2 bases, and 13 bases lay in between. The CDR3 is made up of 15 amino acids. The CDR3 coding sequence is TGCGCCAGCAGCCCGTCCTTCGGGCCCACAGATACGCAGTATTTT. This encodes CASSPSFGPTDTQYF.

This clone was seen only a few times. The chain employs TRBV7-8 and TRBJ2-7, with TRBD1 identical over 11 bases. The ends lost 1 base at V and 4 bases at J; junction bases unmatched: 9. This CDR3 has 17 residues. In germline, CDR1 is SGHVS, CDR2 FQNEAQ. CDR3 bases: TGTGCCAGCAGCTTAGGAATGTTGGGGACAGGGGGGTACGAGCAGTACTTC. Residues: CASSLGMLGTGGYEQYF.

This rearrangement joins TRBV27 to TRBJ2-1; D is unclear. CDR1 is MNHEY, CDR2 SMNVEV, per germline (reference sequence). Trimming stripped 6 bases from V and 6 bases from J, with 12 bases between. CDR3 length equals 13 residues. The CDR3 DNA reads TGTGCCAGCAGCAGTCGTAATCTCAATGAGCAGTTCTTC. Amino acid sequence: CASSSRNLNEQFF.

V gene TRBV7-2 combines with J gene TRBJ2-4, with D possibly being TRBD2 (5 bases). Germline assignment: CDR1 SGHTA and CDR2 FQGNSA. The CDR3 spans 15 residues. The ends were cut back, 5 bases at V and 3 bases at J, with 14 bases in the middle. The CDR3 sequence: CASSPLPRGKNIQYF. The CDR3 coding sequence is TGTGCCAGCAGCCCCCTTCCCCGGGGCAAAAACATTCAGTACTTC.

As for this clone: Other DNA sequences of this sample code for an identical CDR3. The chain uses TRBV4-3 and TRBJ2-3; the D is unclear. Trimming took off 1 base at V and 3 bases at J, with 5 bases between the two ends. The CDR3 spans 13 residues. The germline gives CDR1 LGHNA, CDR2 YSLEER. CDR3 loop: CASSQARTDTQYF. CDR3 sequence (DNA): TGCGCCAGCAGCCAAGCACGGACAGATACGCAGTATTTT.

The chain recombines TRBV7-8 with TRBJ2-3; 10 bases align to TRBD2. The CDR3 consists of 15 residues. V gave up 3 bases and J gave up 2 bases; unmatched junction bases: 2. Germline-derived CDR1 and CDR2 are SGHVS and FQNEAQ. The CDR3 sequence: CASSFGTSDTDTQYF. The CDR3 DNA follows: TGTGCCAGCAGCTTCGGGACTAGCGACACAGATACGCAGTATTTT.